These T cell receptor beta chains were read from a single sample in a study of early T cells in non-severe SARS-CoV-2 infection. TCRdb re-called the 5' RACE reads with MiXCR, one entry per CDR3 protein. The sample records over 25,000 distinct CDR3 sequences, around 6% being singletons. The source material was whole blood. These receptors came from an adult who was a healthcare worker with PCR-confirmed SARS-CoV-2 infection or an uninfected control (not recorded which). The CDR3 runs from the conserved cysteine through the conserved F or W.

TRBV28	TRBJ2-7	CASSLEGIIYEQYF
TRBV5-6	TRBJ2-5	CASSLAWGQETQYF
TRBV6-2/TRBV6-3	TRBJ2-5	CASSLLDLLKSETQYF
TRBV30	TRBJ1-2	CACGELGYTF
TRBV3-1	TRBJ1-1	CASTPKPGWNTEAFF
TRBV3-1	TRBJ2-2	CASSQDRRTANTGELFF
TRBV7-3	TRBJ2-2	CASSTSGPTNTGELFF
TRBV28	TRBJ2-7	CASSLSGGGIYEQYF
TRBV5-1	TRBJ2-3	CASSLGTSGGMEDTQYF
TRBV7-2	TRBJ2-3	CASRGLSADTQYF